Listed below are T cell receptor beta chains from one sample, sequenced in a study of cytomegalovirus exposure and HLA in healthy donors. Sequencing used immunoSEQ multiplex PCR; TCRdb keeps in-frame clones, though not all of them. There are a few hundred thousand clones in the sample; roughly 80% occur only once, and 2.5% to 3% lies in the top ten. Sequenced material: PBMCs. These receptors all come from a man aged 30 to 45 in good health and CMV-seronegative. CDR3s include the opening cysteine and the closing phenylalanine or tryptophan. D genes are given only for firm matches. Clone sizes are given selectively: once, few, many, or a class where the clone is expanded.

- TRBJ2-7 TRBV6-1 TRBD1 CASVLQGAGEQYF TGTGCCAGCGTACTACAGGGGGCGGGCGAGCAGTACTTC
- TRBJ2-2 TRBV7-2 - CASSPQGNTGELFF TGTGCCAGCAGCCCCCAGGGGAACACCGGGGAGCTGTTTTTT
few TRBJ2-3 TRBV5-4 TRBD2 CASSFGGSTTDTQYF TGTGCCAGCAGCTTCGGGGGGTCCACCACAGATACGCAGTATTTT
- TRBJ1-5 TRBV15 - CATSVPGTQPQHF TGTGCCACCAGCGTCCCAGGGACACAGCCCCAGCATTTT
few TRBJ2-1 TRBV6-1 TRBD2 CASSERREIGVEQFF TGTGCCAGCAGTGAGAGGCGGGAGATCGGGGTTGAGCAGTTCTTC
- TRBJ1-6 TRBV5-6 - CASSLDGGTTPSSPLHF TGTGCCAGCAGCCTGGACGGAGGAACTACCCCATCTTCACCCCTCCACTTT
- TRBJ1-2 TRBV5-1 - CASSLGQGQWYGYTF TGCGCCAGCAGCTTGGGGCAGGGGCAGTGGTATGGCTACACCTTC
- TRBJ1-1 TRBV28 TRBD1 CASSPGQGGRTEAFF TGTGCCAGCAGTCCGGGACAGGGGGGTCGGACTGAAGCTTTCTTT
- TRBJ2-7 TRBV7-9 TRBD2 CSSSLPVGGEQYF TGTTCCAGCAGCTTACCCGTGGGAGGGGAGCAGTACTTC
- TRBJ2-7 TRBV29-1 - CSVMEGSYEQYF TGCAGCGTCATGGAGGGGTCCTACGAGCAGTACTTC
- TRBJ2-1 TRBV5-1 - CASRMRNEQFF TGCGCCAGCAGGATGAGAAATGAGCAGTTCTTC
- TRBJ1-1 TRBV28 TRBD1 CASRHGRGHGTEAFF TGTGCCAGCAGACATGGCAGGGGGCACGGCACTGAAGCTTTCTTT
- TRBJ2-7 TRBV6-5 TRBD1 CASNSQGALTSEQYF TGTGCCAGCAACTCACAGGGGGCGCTTACGTCCGAGCAGTACTTC
- TRBJ2-2 TRBV9 - CASSETGTSRPGELFF TGTGCCAGCAGCGAGACCGGGACTTCAAGGCCCGGGGAGCTGTTTTTT
- TRBJ2-3 TRBV2 - CASKYQGYTDTQYF TGTGCCAGCAAGTATCAGGGATACACAGATACGCAGTATTTT
- TRBJ2-5 TRBV7-2 TRBD2 CASSLKALAGTQETQYF TGTGCCAGCAGCTTAAAAGCACTAGCGGGGACACAAGAGACCCAGTACTTC
- TRBJ2-7 TRBV5-4 - CASSEGWGAYEQYF TGTGCCAGCAGCGAGGGTTGGGGGGCCTACGAGCAGTACTTC
- TRBJ2-5 TRBV15 TRBD2 CATSRSGLAGTHQETQYF TGTGCCACCAGCAGATCTGGGCTAGCGGGGACTCACCAAGAGACCCAGTACTTC
- TRBJ2-3 TRBV7-9 - CASSLVGRKDTQYF TGTGCCAGCAGCTTAGTCGGGAGAAAAGATACGCAGTATTTT
- TRBJ2-7 TRBV15 - CATGISAGYEQYF TGTGCCACCGGGATCTCGGCGGGCTACGAGCAGTACTTC
- TRBJ1-1 TRBV2 - CASSENWATEAFF TGTGCCAGCAGTGAAAATTGGGCCACTGAAGCTTTCTTT
- TRBJ1-2 TRBV15 - CATSSKWPYGYTF TGTGCCACCAGCAGTAAGTGGCCCTATGGCTACACCTTC
- TRBJ2-1 TRBV7-9 - CASRSELYNEQFF TGTGCCAGCAGGTCCGAGCTTTACAATGAGCAGTTCTTC
- TRBJ2-1 TRBV5-5 - CASSLGGNEQFF TGTGCCAGCAGCTTGGGAGGGAATGAGCAGTTCTTC
- TRBJ1-4 TRBV27 - CASSPNRIHEKLFF TGTGCCAGCAGTCCGAACAGGATACATGAAAAACTGTTTTTT
- TRBJ1-1 TRBV15 - CATSRTDSTEAFF TGTGCCACCAGCAGGACGGACAGCACTGAAGCTTTCTTT